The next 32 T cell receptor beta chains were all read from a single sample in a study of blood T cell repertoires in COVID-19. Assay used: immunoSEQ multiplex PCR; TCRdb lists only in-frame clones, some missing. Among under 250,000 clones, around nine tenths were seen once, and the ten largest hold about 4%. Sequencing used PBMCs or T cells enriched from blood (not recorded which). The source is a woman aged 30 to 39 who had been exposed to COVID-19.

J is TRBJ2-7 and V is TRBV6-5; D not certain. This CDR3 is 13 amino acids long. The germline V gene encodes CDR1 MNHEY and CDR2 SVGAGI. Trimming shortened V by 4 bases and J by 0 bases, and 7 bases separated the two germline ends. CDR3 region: CASSSRSSYEQYF. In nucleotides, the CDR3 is TGTGCCAGCAGTTCGCGGAGCTCCTACGAGCAGTACTTC.

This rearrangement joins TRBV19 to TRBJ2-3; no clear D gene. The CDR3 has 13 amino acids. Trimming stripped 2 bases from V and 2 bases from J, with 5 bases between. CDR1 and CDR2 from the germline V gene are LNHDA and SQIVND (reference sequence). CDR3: CASSIRVTDTQYF. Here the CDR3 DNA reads TGTGCCAGTAGTATAAGAGTCACAGATACGCAGTATTTT.

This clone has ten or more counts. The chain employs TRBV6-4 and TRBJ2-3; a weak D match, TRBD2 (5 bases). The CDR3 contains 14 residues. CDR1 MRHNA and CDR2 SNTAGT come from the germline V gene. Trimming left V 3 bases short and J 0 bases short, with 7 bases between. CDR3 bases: TGTGCCAGCAGTGAAGCGGCTAGCACAGATACGCAGTATTTT. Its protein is CASSEAASTDTQYF.

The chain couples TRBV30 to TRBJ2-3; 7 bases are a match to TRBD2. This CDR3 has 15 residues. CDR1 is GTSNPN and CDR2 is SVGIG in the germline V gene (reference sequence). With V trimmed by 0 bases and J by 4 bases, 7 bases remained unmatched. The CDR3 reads CAWSVGAGSPDTQYF. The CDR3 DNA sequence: TGTGCCTGGAGTGTTGGAGCGGGATCGCCAGATACGCAGTATTTT.

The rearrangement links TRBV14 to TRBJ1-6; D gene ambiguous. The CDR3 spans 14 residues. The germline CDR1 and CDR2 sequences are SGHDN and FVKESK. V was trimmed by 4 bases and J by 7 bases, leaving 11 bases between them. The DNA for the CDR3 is TGTGCCAGCAGCCTCCGTTTCGGGAATTCACCCCTCCACTTT. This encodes CASSLRFGNSPLHF.

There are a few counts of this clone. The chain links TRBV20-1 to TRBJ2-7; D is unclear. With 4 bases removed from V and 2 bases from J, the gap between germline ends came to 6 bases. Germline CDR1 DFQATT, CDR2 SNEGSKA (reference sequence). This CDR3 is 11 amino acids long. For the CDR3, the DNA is TGCAGTGCTATGCAGGCCTACGAGCAGTACTTC. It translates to CSAMQAYEQYF.

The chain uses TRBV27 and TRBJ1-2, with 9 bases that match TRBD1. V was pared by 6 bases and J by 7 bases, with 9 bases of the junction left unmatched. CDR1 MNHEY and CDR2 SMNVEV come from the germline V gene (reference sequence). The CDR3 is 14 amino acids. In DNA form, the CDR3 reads TGTGCCAGCAGCGCTACAGGGGGCTTAGGTGGCTACACCTTC. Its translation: CASSATGGLGGYTF.

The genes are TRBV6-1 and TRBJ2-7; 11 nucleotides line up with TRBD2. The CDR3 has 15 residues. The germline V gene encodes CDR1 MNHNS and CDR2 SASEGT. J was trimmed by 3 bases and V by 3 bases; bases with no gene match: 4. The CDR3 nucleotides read TGTGCCAGCAGTGAGGGTAGCGGGAGGGGCTACGAGCAGTACTTC. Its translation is CASSEGSGRGYEQYF.

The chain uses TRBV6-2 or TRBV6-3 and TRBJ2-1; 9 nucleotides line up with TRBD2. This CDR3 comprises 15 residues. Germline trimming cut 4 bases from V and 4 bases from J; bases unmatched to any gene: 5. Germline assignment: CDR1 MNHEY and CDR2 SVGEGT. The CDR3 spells CASSSAGLAYNEQFF. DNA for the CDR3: TGTGCCAGCAGTTCCGCGGGACTAGCATACAATGAGCAGTTCTTC.

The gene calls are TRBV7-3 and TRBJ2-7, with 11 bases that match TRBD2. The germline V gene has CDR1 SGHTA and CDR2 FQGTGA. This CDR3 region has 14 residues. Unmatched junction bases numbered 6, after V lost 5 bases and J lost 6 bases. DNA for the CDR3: TGTGCCAGCAGCGTAGCGGGAGGGCCGAGCGAGCAGTACTTC. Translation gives CASSVAGGPSEQYF.

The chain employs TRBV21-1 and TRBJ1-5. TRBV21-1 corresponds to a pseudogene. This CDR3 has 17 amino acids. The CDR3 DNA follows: TGTGCCAGCAGCAAAGTGCTTCTCCCCGGAGGGGATCAGCCCCAGCATTTT. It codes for CASSKVLLPGGDQPQHF.

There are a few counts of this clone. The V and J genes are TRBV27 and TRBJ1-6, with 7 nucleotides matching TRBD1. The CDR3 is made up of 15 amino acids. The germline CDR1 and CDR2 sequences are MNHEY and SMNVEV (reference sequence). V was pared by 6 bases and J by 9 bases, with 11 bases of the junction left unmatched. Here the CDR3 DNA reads TGTGCCAGCAGCACGACAGGGAGAGTGTCTTCACCCCTCCACTTT. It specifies CASSTTGRVSSPLHF.

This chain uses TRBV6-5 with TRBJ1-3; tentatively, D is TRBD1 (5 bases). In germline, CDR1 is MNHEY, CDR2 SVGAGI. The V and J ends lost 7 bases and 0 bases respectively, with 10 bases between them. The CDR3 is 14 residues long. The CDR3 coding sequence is TGTGCCAGCAAGTTCCAGGGCTCTGGAAACACCATATATTTT. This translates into CASKFQGSGNTIYF.

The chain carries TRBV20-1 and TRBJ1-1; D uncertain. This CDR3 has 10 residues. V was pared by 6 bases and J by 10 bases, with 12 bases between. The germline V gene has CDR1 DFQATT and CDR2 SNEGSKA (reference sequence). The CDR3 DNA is TGCAGTGCCTCACGGGTACGAGCTTTCTTT. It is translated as CSASRVRAFF.

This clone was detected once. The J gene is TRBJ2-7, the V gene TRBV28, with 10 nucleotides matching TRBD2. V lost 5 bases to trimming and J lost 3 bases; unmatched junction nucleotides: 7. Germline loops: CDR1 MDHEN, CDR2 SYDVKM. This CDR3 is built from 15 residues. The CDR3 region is CASSPGLAADYEQYF. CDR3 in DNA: TGTGCCAGCAGTCCCGGACTAGCGGCGGACTACGAGCAGTACTTC. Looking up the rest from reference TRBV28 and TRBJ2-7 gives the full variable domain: DVKVTQSSRYLVKRTGEKVFLECVQDMDHENMFWYRQDPGLGLRLIYFSYDVKMKEKGDIPEGYSVSREKKERFSLILESASTNQTSMYLCASSPGLAADYEQYFGPGTRLTVT.

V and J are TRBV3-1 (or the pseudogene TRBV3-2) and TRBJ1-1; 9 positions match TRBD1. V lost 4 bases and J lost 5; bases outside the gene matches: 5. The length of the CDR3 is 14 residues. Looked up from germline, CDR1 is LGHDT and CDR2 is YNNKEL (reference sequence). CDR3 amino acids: CASSPQGARTEAFF. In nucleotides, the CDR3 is TGTGCCAGCAGCCCACAGGGGGCTCGGACTGAAGCTTTCTTT.

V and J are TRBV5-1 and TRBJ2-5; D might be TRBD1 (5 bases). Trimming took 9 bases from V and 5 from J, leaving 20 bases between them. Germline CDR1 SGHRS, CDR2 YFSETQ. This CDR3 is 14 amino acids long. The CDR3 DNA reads TGCGCCACCCCCCCCGACAGCCTAGGGGAGACCCAGTACTTC. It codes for CATPPDSLGETQYF.

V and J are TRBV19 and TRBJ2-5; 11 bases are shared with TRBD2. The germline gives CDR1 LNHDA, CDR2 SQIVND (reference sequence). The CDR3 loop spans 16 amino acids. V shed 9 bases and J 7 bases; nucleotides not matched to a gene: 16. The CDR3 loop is CASAVAGGGVPGTQYF. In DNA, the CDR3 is TGTGCCAGCGCGGTAGCGGGAGGGGGGGTACCGGGGACCCAGTACTTC.

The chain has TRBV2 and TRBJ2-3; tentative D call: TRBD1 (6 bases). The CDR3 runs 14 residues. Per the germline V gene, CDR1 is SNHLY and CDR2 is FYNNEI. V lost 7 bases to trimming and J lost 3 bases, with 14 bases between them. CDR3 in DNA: TGTGCCAGCAATAATAACAGGGCAACAGATACGCAGTATTTT. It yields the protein CASNNNRATDTQYF.

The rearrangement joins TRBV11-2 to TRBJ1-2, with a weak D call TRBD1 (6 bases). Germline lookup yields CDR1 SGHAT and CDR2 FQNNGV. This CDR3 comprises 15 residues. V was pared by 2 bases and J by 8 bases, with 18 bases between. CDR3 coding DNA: TGTGCCAGCAGCTTATTATGGGGGCAGGGGTCCGGCTACACCTTC. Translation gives CASSLLWGQGSGYTF. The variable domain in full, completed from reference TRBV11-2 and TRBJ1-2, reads EAGVAQSPRYKIIEKRQSVAFWCNPISGHATLYWYQQILGQGPKLLIQFQNNGVVDDSQLPKDRFSAERLKGVDSTLKIQPAKLEDSAVYLCASSLLWGQGSGYTFGSGTRLTVV.

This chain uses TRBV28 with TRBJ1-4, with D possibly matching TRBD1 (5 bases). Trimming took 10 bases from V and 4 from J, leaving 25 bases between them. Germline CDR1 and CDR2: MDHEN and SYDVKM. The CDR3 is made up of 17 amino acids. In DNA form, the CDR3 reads TGTGCCACCAGGGAGGCGCTGGTCGTAGCCCTTAATGAAAAACTGTTTTTT. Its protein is CATREALVVALNEKLFF.

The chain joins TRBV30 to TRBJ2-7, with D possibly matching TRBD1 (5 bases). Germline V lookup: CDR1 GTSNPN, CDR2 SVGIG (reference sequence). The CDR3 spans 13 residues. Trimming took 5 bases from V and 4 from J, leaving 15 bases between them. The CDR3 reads CAWARGGKYEQYF. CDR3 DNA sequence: TGTGCCTGGGCTAGGGGTGGCAAATACGAGCAGTACTTC. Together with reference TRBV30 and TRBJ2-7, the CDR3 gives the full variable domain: SQTIHQWPATLVQPVGSPLSLECTVEGTSNPNLYWYRQAAGRGLQLLFYSVGIGQISSEVPQNLSASRPQDRQFILSSKKLLLSDSGFYLCAWARGGKYEQYFGPGTRLTVT.

Written as DNA, the CDR3 is TGTGCCAGCAGCGGGGGGTCTGGCTCTGGGGCCAACGTCCTGACTTTC. It encodes CASSGGSGSGANVLTF. The chain employs TRBV5-4 and TRBJ2-6, with D possibly matching TRBD2 (6 bases). Trimming removed 4 bases from V and 0 bases from J, with 11 bases in between. The CDR3 loop spans 16 amino acids. Germline CDR1 reads SGHNT; CDR2 reads YYREEE (reference sequence).

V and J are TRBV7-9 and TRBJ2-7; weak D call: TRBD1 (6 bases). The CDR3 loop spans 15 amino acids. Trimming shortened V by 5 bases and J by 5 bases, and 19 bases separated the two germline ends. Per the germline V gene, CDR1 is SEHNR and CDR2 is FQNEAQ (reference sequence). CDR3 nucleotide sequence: TGTGCCAGCAGCCTACAGGGCACCCTGGGGGACGAGCAGTACTTC. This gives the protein CASSLQGTLGDEQYF.

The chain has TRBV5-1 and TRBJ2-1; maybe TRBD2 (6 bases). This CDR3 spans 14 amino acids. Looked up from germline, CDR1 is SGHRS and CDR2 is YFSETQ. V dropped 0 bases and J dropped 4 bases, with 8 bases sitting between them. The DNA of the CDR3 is TGCGCCAGCAGCTTGGCAGGGAGGTACAATGAGCAGTTCTTC. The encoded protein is CASSLAGRYNEQFF.

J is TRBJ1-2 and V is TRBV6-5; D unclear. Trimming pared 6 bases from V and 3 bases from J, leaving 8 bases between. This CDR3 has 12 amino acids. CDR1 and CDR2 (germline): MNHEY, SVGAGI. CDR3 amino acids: CASRESDYGYTF. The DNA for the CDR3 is TGTGCCAGCAGGGAGTCTGACTATGGCTACACCTTC.

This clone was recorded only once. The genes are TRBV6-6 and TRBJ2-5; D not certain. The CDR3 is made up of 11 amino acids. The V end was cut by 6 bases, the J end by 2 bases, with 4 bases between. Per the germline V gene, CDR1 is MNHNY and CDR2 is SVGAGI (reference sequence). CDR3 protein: CASSLQETQYF. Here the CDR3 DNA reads TGTGCCAGCAGCCTACAAGAGACCCAGTACTTC.

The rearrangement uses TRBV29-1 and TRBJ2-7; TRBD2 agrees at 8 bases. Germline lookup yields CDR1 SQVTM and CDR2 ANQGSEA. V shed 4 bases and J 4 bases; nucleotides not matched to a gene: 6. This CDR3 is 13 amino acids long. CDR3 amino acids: CSVAVSSGYEQYF. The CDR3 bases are TGCAGCGTTGCAGTTTCTAGCGGGTACGAGCAGTACTTC.

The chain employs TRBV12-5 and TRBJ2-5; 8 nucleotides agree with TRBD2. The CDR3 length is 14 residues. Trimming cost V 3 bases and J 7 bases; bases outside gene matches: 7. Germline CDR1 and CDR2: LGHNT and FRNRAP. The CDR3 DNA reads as TGTGCTAGTGGTTTAGCGGGGGCTTTGGGGACCCAGTACTTC. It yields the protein CASGLAGALGTQYF.

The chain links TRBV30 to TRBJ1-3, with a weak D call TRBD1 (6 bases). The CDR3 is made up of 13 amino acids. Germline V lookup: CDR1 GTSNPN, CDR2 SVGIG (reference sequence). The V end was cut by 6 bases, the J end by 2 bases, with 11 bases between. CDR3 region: CACTQGPGNTIYF. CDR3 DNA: TGTGCCTGCACACAGGGTCCTGGAAACACCATATATTTT.

In nucleotides, the CDR3 is TGTGCCAGCAGCCGGTGGAGGGGTACCGGGGAGCTGTTTTTT. This gives the protein CASSRWRGTGELFF. The V gene is TRBV7-2, the J gene TRBJ2-2, with D possibly matching TRBD2 (6 bases). The V end lost 5 bases, the J end lost 5 bases, and 12 bases lay between the germline ends. The CDR3 runs 14 residues. From germline, CDR1 is SGHTA and CDR2 FQGNSA.

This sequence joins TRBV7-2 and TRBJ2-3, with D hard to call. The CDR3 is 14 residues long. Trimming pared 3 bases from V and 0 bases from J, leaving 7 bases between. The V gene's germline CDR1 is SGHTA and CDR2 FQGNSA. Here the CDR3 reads CASSLTLSTDTQYF. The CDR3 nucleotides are TGTGCCAGCAGCTTGACACTGAGCACAGATACGCAGTATTTT.